This T cell receptor (beta chain) originates from a study of blood T cells in healthy people across ages. Points from the study as a whole: Across the age range, TCR beta diversity per million T cells fell in a roughly linear way. The unsorted PBMCs prevented any conclusive comparison of naive versus antigen-experienced cells.

Primed by a sample-barcoded 5' primer and a J-beta primer mix, a second PCR proceeded for about 7 to 12 cycles. TCRdb re-analysed the 5' RACE reads in MiXCR, keeping a single row per CDR3 protein. The data hold some 1.5 million distinct CDR3 sequences, with 28% observed a single time. Germline assignment: CDR1 LNHNV and CDR2 YYDKDF (reference sequence). Losses at the gene ends were 9 bases for V and 5 bases for J; bases not matched to a gene: 17. The CDR3 length is 17 residues. The study drew donors from healthy Caucasian individuals in Russia aged roughly 6 to 90. Total RNA was extracted at no less than 6 micrograms per sample. This clonotype has only a few counts. What it binds is not known.

Sequencing was performed on blood. The chain links TRBV15 to TRBJ2-2; 8 positions agree with TRBD2. The clonotype comes from a woman aged 30 to 39 in good health. CDR3: CATTGLAGGLGTGELFF. For the CDR3, the DNA is TGTGCCACTACCGGGCTAGCGGGTGGTCTAGGAACCGGGGAGCTGTTTTTT.